This TCR beta chain is from a study of blood T cell repertoires in COVID-19. Overall study: The samples span acute and convalescent COVID-19 from the United States, Italy and Spain. The cDNA or gDNA used as material had been derived from T cells, B-cell-depleted T cells, or PBMCs.

Original processing notes: Counts of nucleated cells, estimated from reference gene primer amplification, were obtained. Sequencing used immunoSEQ multiplex PCR; TCRdb keeps in-frame clones, though not all of them. V and J calls and clone size are given by that table; D and trimming were obtained from the DNA. The repertoire holds tens of thousands of clones, with approximately 78% as singletons. The V gene's germline CDR1 is SGHAT and CDR2 FQNNGV. The CDR3 is made up of 17 amino acids. Germline trimming cut 1 base from V and 1 base from J; bases unmatched to any gene: 6. Details on this clone: The same CDR3 arises from other DNA sequences in this sample as well.

The specimen was peripheral blood. This rearrangement joins TRBV11-2 to TRBJ1-3, with 8 bases fitting TRBD1. The source of this sequence is a woman of 80 years or more with acute or convalescent COVID-19. Written as DNA, the CDR3 is TGTGCCAGCAGCTTAGTTTCAGGGGGCATTTCTGGAAACACCATATATTTT. It translates to CASSLVSGGISGNTIYF.